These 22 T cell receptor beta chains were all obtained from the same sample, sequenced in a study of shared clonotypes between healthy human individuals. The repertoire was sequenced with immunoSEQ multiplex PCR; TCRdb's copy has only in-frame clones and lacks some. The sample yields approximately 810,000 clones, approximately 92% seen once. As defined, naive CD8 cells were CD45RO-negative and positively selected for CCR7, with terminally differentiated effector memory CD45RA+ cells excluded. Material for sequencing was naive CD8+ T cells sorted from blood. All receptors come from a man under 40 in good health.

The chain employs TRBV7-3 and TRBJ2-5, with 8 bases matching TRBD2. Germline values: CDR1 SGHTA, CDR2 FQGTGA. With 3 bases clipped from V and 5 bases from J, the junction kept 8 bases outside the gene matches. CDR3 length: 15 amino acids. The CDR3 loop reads CASSFTGAGVETQYF. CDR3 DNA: TGTGCCAGCAGCTTCACTGGAGCGGGAGTGGAGACCCAGTACTTC.

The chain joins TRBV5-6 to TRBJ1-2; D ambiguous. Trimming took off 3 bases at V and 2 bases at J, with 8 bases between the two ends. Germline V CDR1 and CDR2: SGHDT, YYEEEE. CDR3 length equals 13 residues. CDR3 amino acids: CASSSGRNYGYTF. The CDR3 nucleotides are TGTGCCAGCAGCTCTGGACGGAACTATGGCTACACCTTC. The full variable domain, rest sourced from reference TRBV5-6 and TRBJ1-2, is DAGVTQSPTHLIKTRGQQVTLRCSPKSGHDTVSWYQQALGQGPQFIFQYYEEEERQRGNFPDRFSGHQFPNYSSELNVNALLLGDSALYLCASSSGRNYGYTFGSGTRLTVV.

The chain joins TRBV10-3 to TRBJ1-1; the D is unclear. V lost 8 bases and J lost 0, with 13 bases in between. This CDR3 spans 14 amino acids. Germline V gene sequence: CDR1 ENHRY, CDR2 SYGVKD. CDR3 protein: CAISHNGLNTEAFF. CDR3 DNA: TGTGCCATCTCCCACAACGGGTTGAACACTGAAGCTTTCTTT.

The CDR3 loop reads CASSQTGRSEQYF. As DNA, the CDR3 is TGTGCCAGCAGCCAAACAGGCCGATCCGAGCAGTACTTC. This chain links TRBV16 with TRBJ2-7, with a tentative D call TRBD1 (5 bases). Germline V gives CDR1 KGHSY, CDR2 FQNENV. V was cut by 2 bases and J by 6 bases, with 11 bases left in between. This CDR3 spans 13 amino acids.

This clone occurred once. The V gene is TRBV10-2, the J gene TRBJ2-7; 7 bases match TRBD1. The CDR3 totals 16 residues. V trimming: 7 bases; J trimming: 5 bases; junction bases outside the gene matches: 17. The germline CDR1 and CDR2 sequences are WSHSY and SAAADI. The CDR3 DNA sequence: TGCGCCAGCAATAGAGACAGGGCGAAAAATATTGACGAGCAGTACTTC. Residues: CASNRDRAKNIDEQYF.

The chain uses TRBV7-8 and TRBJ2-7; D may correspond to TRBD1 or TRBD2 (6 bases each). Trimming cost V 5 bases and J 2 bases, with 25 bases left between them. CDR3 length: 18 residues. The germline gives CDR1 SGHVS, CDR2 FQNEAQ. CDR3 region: CASSPYMISGEAAYEQYF. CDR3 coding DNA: TGTGCCAGCAGCCCTTACATGATTTCAGGGGAGGCAGCCTACGAGCAGTACTTC.

In DNA, the CDR3 is TGTGCCAGCAGCTTAGTAACAAGATCCCCCTACGAGCAGTACTTC. Amino acid sequence: CASSLVTRSPYEQYF. This chain joins TRBV11-2 and TRBJ2-7, with D unresolved. The V end was cut by 1 base, the J end by 2 bases, with 12 bases between. Germline V CDR1 and CDR2: SGHAT, FQNNGV. The CDR3 spans 15 residues.

This chain's CDR3 is CASSEVAGGLYEQYF. The CDR3 DNA reads as TGTGCCAGCAGTGAAGTAGCGGGAGGGCTCTACGAGCAGTACTTC. The J gene is TRBJ2-7, the V gene TRBV6-1, with 11 positions matching TRBD2. This CDR3 comprises 15 residues. Germline V gene sequence: CDR1 MNHNS, CDR2 SASEGT. Losses at the gene ends were 1 base for V and 3 bases for J; bases not matched to a gene: 2.

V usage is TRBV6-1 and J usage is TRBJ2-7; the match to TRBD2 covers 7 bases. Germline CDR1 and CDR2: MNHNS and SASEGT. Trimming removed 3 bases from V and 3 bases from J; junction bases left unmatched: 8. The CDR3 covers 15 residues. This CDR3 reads CASSESSGAIYEQYF. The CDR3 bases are TGTGCCAGCAGTGAGTCTAGCGGAGCGATCTACGAGCAGTACTTC.

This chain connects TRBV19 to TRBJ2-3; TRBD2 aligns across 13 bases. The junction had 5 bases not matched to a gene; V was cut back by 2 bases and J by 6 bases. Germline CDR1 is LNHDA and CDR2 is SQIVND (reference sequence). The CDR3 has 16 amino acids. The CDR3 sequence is CASSILTSGRLDTQYF. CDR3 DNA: TGTGCCAGTAGTATATTGACTAGCGGGAGGCTGGATACGCAGTATTTT.

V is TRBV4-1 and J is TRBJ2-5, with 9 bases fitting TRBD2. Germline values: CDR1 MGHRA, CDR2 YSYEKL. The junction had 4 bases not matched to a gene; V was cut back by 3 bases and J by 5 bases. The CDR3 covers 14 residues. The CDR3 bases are TGCGCCAGCAGCCAGATAGCGGGAGTCGAGACCCAGTACTTC. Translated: CASSQIAGVETQYF.

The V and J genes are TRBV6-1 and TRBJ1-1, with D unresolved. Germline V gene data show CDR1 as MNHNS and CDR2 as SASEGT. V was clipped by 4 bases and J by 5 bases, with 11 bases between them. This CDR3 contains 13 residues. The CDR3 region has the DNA TGTGCCAGCAGTGTTGGTCCGGGGACTGAAGCTTTCTTT. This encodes CASSVGPGTEAFF.

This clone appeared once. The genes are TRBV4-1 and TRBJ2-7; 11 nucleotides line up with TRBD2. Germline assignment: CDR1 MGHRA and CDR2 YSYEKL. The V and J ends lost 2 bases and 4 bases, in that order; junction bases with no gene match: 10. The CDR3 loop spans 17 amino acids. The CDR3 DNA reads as TGCGCCAGCAGCCAAACCCAAACTAGCGGGAGTTTATACGAGCAGTACTTC. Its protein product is CASSQTQTSGSLYEQYF.

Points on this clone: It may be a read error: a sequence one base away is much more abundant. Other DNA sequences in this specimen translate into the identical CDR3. The CDR3 nucleotides read TGTGCTAGTAGTATAGGGACTAGCGGGAGCAATGAGCAGTTCTTC. It is translated as CASSIGTSGSNEQFF. V usage is TRBV19 and J usage is TRBJ2-1, with 14 bases lining up with TRBD2. This CDR3 comprises 15 residues. Germline V gene lookup returns CDR1 LNHDA and CDR2 SQIVND (reference sequence).

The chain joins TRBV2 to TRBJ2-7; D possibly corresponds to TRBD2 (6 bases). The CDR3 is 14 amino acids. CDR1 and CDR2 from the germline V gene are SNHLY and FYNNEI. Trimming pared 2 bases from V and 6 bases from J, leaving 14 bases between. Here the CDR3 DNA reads TGTGCCAGCAGTGAATCTACTAGCTATGGCGAGCAGTACTTC. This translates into CASSESTSYGEQYF.

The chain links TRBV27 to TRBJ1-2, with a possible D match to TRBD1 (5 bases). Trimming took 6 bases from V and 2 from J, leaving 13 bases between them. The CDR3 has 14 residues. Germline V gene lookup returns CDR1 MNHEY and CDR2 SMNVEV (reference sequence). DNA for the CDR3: TGTGCCAGCAGAGGACGGGGGGAGAACTATGGCTACACCTTC. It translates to CASRGRGENYGYTF.

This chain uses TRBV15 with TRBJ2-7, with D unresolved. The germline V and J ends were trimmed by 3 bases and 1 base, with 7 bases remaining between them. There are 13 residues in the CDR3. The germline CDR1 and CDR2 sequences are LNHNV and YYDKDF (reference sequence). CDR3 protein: CATSRGESYEQYF. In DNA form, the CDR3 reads TGTGCCACCAGCAGGGGCGAGTCCTACGAGCAGTACTTC.

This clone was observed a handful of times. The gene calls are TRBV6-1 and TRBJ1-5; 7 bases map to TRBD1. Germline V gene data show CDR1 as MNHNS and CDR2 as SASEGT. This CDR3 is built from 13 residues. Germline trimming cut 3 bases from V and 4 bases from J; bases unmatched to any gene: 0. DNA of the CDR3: TGTGCCAGCAGTGACAGGGGGAATCAGCCCCAGCATTTT. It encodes CASSDRGNQPQHF.

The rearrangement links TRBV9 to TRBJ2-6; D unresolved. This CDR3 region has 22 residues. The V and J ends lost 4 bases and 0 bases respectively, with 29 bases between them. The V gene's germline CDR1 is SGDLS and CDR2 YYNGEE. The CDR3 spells CASSPTSILAGGISSGANVLTF. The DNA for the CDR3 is TGTGCCAGCAGCCCGACTTCGATACTGGCCGGTGGAATCAGCTCTGGGGCCAACGTCCTGACTTTC.

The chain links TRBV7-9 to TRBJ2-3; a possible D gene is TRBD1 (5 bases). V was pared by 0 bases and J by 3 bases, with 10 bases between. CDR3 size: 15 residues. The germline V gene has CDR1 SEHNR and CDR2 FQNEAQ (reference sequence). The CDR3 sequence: CASSLADAGTDTQYF. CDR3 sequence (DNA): TGTGCCAGCAGCTTAGCGGATGCAGGGACAGATACGCAGTATTTT. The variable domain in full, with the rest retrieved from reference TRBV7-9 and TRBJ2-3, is DTGVSQNPRHKITKRGQNVTFRCDPISEHNRLYWYRQTLGQGPEFLTYFQNEAQLEKSRLLSDRFSAERPKGSFSTLEIQRTEQGDSAMYLCASSLADAGTDTQYFGPGTRLTVL.

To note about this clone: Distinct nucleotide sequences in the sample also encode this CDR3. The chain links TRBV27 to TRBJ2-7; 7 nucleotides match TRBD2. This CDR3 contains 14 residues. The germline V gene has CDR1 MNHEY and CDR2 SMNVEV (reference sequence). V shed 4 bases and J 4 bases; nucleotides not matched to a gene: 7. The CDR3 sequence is CASSSGTGGYEQYF. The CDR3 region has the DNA TGTGCCAGCAGTTCAGGGACCGGGGGGTACGAGCAGTACTTC.

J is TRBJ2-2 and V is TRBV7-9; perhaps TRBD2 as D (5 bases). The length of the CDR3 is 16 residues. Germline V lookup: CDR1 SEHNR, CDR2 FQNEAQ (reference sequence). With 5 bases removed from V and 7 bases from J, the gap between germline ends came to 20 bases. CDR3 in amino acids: CASSRGGVSSGGELFF. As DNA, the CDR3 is TGTGCCAGCAGCCGGGGTGGCGTTTCCTCCGGCGGGGAGCTGTTTTTT. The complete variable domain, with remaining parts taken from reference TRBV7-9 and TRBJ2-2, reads DTGVSQNPRHKITKRGQNVTFRCDPISEHNRLYWYRQTLGQGPEFLTYFQNEAQLEKSRLLSDRFSAERPKGSFSTLEIQRTEQGDSAMYLCASSRGGVSSGGELFFGEGSRLTVL.